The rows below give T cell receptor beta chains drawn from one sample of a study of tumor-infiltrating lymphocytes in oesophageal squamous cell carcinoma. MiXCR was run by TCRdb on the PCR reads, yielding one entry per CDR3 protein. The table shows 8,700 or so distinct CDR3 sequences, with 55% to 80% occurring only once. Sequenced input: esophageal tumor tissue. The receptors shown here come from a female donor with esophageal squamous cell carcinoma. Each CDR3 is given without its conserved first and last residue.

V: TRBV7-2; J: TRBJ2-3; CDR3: ASSLAGTGGPDTQY
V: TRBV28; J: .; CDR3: ASSSGDRVIEQY
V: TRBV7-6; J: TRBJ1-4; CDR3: ASSPTRGEKLF
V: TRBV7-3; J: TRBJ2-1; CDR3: ASSPLAGSYNEQF
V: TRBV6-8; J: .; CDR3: ASSYSRISGNTIY
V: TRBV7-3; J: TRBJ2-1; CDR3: ASSLEREFTEQF
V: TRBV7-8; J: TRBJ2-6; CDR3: ASSLVWGYSPSGANVLT
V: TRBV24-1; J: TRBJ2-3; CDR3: ATSDMGGGRGTDTQY
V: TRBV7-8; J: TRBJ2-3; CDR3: ASSLLARVGRVADTQY
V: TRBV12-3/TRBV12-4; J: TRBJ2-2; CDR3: ASSYRTGDDTGELF
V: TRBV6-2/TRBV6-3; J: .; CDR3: ASSEGGTSYSYEQY
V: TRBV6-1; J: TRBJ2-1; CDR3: ASSSQQGIYNEQF
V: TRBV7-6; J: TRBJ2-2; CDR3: ASSLGQFSTGELF
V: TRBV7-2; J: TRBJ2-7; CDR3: ASSSTASSYEQY
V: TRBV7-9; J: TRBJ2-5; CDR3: ASSSGPSQQETQY
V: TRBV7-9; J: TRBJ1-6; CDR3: ASSLGPHSYEQY
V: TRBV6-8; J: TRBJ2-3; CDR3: ASALSGSRDTQY
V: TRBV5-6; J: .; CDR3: ASSLEGGSVGYT
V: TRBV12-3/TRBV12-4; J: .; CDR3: ASSPWTGGKRYGDNEQF
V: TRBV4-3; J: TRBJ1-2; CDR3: ASSPVGQGDYGYT
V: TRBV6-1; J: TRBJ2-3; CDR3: ASTAGGMDTQY
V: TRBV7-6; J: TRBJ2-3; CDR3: ASSQSRAEIAQY
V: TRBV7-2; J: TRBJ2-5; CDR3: ASSLVSGETQY
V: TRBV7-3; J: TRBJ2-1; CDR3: ASSLGSRYNEQF
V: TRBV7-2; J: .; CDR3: ASSSPIRGMVSYEQY
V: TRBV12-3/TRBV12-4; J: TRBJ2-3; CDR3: ASSLLLRTDTQY
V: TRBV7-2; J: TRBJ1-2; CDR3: ASSLGPGNYGYT
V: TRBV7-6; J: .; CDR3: ASSLPYNEQF
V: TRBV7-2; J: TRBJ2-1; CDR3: ASSLVGSGWSSYNEQF
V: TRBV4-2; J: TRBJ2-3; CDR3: ASSQEYVGLAGAADTQY
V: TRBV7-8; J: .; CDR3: ASSSSTSGNGREQF
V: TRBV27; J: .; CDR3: ASSKQGSYNEQF
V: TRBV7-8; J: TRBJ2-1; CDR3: ASSLRGTGINNEQF
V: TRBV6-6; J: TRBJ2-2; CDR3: ASKGRGLDDTGELF
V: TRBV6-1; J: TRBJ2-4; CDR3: ASTGGSLAKNIQY
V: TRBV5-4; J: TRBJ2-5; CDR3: ASSPGTGGVETQY
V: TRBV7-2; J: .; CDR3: ASSLVNSQETQY
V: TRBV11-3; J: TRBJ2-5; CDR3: ASSREEETQY
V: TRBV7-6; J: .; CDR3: ASSIGTATETQY
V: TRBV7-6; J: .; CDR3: ASSSQTGQGSYEQY
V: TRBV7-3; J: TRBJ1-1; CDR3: ASSLQVNTEAF
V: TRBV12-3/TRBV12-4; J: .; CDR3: ASSSHGTSGSYEQY